This T cell receptor (beta chain) was identified in a study of ipilimumab plus nivolumab after autologous stem cell transplantation. For the study at large: A median of roughly 8 nivolumab and 4 or 5 ipilimumab doses were given. The myeloma cohort included high-risk transplant-naive patients and patients relapsing within 3 years of a first autologous transplant.

Produced via immunoSEQ multiplex PCR; TCRdb's table is partial and in-frame only. Here the sample spans more than 4,000 clones, less than 80% being singletons. General observations from the study: The authors say TCR, Treg and microbiome findings warrant further study.

Ipilimumab, 1 mg/kg, started 14 to 28 days after autologous transplant. The length of the CDR3 is 15 residues. V shed 5 bases and J 7 bases; nucleotides not matched to a gene: 10. From germline, CDR1 is SEHNR and CDR2 FQNEAQ (reference sequence). Remarks on this clone: What it binds is unknown.

This receptor was identified in a male donor with multiple myeloma. This chain uses TRBV7-9 with TRBJ2-1, with 8 bases that match TRBD2. The sequencing here drew on PBMCs, taken in a trial of ipilimumab plus nivolumab as post-transplant consolidation. CDR3 loop: CASSHRGGPSNEQFF. CDR3 DNA sequence: TGTGCCAGCAGCCACCGCGGGGGGCCATCTAATGAGCAGTTCTTC.